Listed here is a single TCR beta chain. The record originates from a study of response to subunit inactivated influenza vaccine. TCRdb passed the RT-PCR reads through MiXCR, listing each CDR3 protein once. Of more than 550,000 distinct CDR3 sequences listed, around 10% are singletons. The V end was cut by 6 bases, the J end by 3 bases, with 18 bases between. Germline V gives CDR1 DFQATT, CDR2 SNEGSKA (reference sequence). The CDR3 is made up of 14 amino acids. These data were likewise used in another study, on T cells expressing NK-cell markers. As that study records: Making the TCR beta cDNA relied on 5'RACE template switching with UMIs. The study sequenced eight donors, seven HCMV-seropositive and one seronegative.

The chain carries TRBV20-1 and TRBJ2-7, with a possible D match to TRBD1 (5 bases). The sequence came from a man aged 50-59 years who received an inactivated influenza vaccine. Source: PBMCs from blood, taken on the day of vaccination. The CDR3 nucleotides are TGCAGTGCCCTCCCCTGGGCAGGGAACTACGAGCAGTACTTC. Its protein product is CSALPWAGNYEQYF.